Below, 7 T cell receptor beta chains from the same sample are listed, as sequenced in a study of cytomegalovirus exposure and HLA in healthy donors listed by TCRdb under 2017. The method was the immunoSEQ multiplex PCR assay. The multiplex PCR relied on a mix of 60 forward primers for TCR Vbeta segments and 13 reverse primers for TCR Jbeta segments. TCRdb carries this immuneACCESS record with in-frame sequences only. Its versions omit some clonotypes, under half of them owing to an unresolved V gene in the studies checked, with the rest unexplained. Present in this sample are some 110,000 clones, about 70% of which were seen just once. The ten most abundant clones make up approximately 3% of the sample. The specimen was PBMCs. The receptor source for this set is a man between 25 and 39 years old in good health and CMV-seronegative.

The CDR3 sequence is CASSFRQGDTEAFF. The CDR3 region has the DNA TGTGCCAGCAGCTTTCGACAGGGGGACACTGAAGCTTTCTTT. The chain employs TRBV7-9 and TRBJ1-1; 9 bases fit TRBD1. In germline, CDR1 is SEHNR, CDR2 FQNEAQ (reference sequence). The V gene end was trimmed by 3 bases and the J gene end by 3 bases; junction bases not matched to a gene: 2. The CDR3 is made up of 14 amino acids.

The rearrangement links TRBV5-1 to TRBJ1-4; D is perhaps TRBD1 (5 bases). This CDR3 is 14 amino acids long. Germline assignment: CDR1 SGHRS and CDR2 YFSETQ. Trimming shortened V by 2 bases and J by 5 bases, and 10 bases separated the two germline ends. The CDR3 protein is CASSLSGGNEKLFF. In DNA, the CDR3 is TGCGCCAGCAGCTTATCGGGGGGAAATGAAAAACTGTTTTTT.

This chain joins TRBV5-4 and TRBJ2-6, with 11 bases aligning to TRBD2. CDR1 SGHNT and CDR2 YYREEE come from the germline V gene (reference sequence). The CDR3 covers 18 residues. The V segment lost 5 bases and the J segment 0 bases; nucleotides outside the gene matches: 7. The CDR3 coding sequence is TGTGCCAGCAGTTCACCGGGACTAGCGGCCTCTGGGGCCAACGTCCTGACTTTC. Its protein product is CASSSPGLAASGANVLTF.

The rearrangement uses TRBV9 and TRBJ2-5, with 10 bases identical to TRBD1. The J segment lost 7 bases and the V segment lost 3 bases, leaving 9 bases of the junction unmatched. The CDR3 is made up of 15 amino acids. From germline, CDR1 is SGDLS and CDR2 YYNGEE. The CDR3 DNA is TGTGCCAGCAGCGGACAGGGGGCCCTCCGGGGGACCCAGTACTTC. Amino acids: CASSGQGALRGTQYF.

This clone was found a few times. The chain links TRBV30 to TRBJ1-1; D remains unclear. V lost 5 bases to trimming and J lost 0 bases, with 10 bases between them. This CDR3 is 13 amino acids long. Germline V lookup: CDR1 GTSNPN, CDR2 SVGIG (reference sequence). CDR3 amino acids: CAWGHSLNTEAFF. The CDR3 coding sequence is TGTGCCTGGGGGCACAGCTTGAACACTGAAGCTTTCTTT.

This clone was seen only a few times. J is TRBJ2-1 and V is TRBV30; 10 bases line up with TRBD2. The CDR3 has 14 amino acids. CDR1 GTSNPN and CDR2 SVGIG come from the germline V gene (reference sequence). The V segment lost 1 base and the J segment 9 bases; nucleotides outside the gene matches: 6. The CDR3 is CAWSASGRLSEQFF. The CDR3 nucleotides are TGTGCCTGGAGTGCTAGCGGGAGATTAAGTGAGCAGTTCTTC.

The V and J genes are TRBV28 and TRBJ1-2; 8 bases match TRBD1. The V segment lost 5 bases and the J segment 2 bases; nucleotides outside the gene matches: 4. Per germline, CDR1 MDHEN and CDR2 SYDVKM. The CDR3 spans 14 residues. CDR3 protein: CASSVRTGNYGYTF. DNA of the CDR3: TGTGCCAGCAGTGTCAGGACAGGGAACTATGGCTACACCTTC.